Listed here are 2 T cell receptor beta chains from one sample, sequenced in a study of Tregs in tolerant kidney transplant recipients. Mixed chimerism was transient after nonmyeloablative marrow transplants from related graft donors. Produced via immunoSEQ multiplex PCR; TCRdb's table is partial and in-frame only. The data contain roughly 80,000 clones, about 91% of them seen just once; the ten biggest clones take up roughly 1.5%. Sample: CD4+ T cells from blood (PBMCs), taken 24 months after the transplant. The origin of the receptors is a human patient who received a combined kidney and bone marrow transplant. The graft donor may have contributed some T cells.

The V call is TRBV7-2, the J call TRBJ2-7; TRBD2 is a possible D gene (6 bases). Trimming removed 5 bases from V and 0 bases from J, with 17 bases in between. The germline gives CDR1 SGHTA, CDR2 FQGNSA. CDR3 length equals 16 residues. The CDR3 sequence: CASSLKRGDGSYEQYF. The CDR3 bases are TGTGCCAGCAGCCTAAAGCGCGGGGACGGCTCCTACGAGCAGTACTTC.

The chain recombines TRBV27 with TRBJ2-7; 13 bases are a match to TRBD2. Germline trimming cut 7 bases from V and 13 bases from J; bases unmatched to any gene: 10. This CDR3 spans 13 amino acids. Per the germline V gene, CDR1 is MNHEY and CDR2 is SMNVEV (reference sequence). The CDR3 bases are TGTGCCAGCATCGATCGGACTAGCGGGAGACCTTACTTC. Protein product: CASIDRTSGRPYF.